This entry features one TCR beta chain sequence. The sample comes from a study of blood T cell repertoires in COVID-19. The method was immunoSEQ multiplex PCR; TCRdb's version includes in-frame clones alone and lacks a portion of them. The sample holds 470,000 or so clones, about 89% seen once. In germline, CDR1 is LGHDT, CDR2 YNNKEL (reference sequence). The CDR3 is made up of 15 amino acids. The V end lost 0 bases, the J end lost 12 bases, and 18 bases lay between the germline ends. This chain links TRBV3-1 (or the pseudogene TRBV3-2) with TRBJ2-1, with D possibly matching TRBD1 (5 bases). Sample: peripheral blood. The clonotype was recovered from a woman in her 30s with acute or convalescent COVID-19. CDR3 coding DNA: TGTGCCAGCAGCCAAGAAGGGGATTTAGGATGGCGGCAGTTCTTC. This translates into CASSQEGDLGWRQFF.